The 9 T cell receptor beta chains below come from one sample, sequenced in a study of neurological immune-mediated disorders. The time point: longitudinal time-point 2. TCRdb used MiXCR to reprocess the 5' RACE reads, holding one entry per CDR3 protein. This sample has more than 55,000 distinct CDR3 sequences, with around 10% found just once. Sequencing input: PBMCs. Receptor source: a man between 25 and 39 years old in good health.

This clonotype was picked up a small number of times. This chain uses TRBV15 with TRBJ2-3, with 8 bases aligning to TRBD2. The germline V gene encodes CDR1 LNHNV and CDR2 YYDKDF (reference sequence). J gave up 4 bases and V 5 bases, and 8 bases lay outside the gene matches. The CDR3 totals 15 residues. CDR3 sequence: CATSGSAGAADTQYF. CDR3 in DNA: TGTGCCACCAGCGGTTCAGCGGGAGCAGCAGATACGCAGTATTTT.

This clonotype was seen many times. The rearrangement joins TRBV20-1 to TRBJ2-1, with 13 bases fitting TRBD2. Trimming cost V 3 bases and J 8 bases; bases outside gene matches: 10. The germline gives CDR1 DFQATT, CDR2 SNEGSKA (reference sequence). The CDR3 is 16 residues long. CDR3 amino acids: CSASDRTSGRLDEQFF. CDR3 nucleotide sequence: TGCAGTGCTAGTGATCGGACTAGCGGGAGATTAGATGAGCAGTTCTTC.

This clonotype was detected many times. This rearrangement joins TRBV14 to TRBJ2-3; no definite D call. Germline V gene data show CDR1 as SGHDN and CDR2 as FVKESK. The CDR3 spans 16 residues. The V end was cut by 0 bases, the J end by 3 bases, with 13 bases between. The CDR3 bases are TGTGCCAGCAGCCAAGAGATGGGCTTGGTGACAGATACGCAGTATTTT. It yields the protein CASSQEMGLVTDTQYF.

This clonotype has just a few counts. This chain joins TRBV19 and TRBJ2-6; the D gene could be TRBD1 or TRBD2 (6 bases each). CDR3 size: 16 residues. Per germline, CDR1 LNHDA and CDR2 SQIVND (reference sequence). V lost 2 bases and J lost 1, with 9 bases in between. The CDR3 sequence: CASSIKGGSGANVLTF. The DNA for the CDR3 is TGTGCCAGTAGTATAAAAGGGGGGTCTGGGGCCAACGTCCTGACTTTC. Full variable domain (rest looked up from reference TRBV19 and TRBJ2-6): DGGITQSPKYLFRKEGQNVTLSCEQNLNHDAMYWYRQDPGQGLRLIYYSQIVNDFQKGDIAEGYSVSREKKESFPLTVTSAQKNPTAFYLCASSIKGGSGANVLTFGAGSRLTVL.

As for this clonotype: A much larger clone is a single base away; this may be a read error. The chain has TRBV9 and TRBJ2-7; TRBD1 matches 8 bases. The CDR3 extends over 14 amino acids. The V segment lost 0 bases and the J segment 6 bases; nucleotides outside the gene matches: 5. CDR1 and CDR2 from the germline V gene are SGDLS and YYNGEE. The CDR3 is CASSVVGQGSEQYF. CDR3 bases: TGTGCCAGCAGCGTAGTAGGACAGGGCTCCGAGCAGTACTTC.

The table lists this clonotype with many counts. This chain connects TRBV5-1 to TRBJ2-1; 7 positions match TRBD2. Looked up from germline, CDR1 is SGHRS and CDR2 is YFSETQ. V trimming: 3 bases; J trimming: 2 bases; junction bases outside the gene matches: 11. CDR3 size: 17 residues. This CDR3 reads CASSSGRAGAPYNEQFF. The CDR3 bases are TGCGCCAGCAGCTCGGGGCGGGCGGGAGCGCCCTACAATGAGCAGTTCTTC.

There are many counts of this clonotype. This sequence joins TRBV10-3 and TRBJ2-2; a weak D match, TRBD1 (5 bases). V shed 7 bases and J shed 4 bases, with 13 bases lying between them. Germline CDR1 and CDR2: ENHRY and SYGVKD. This CDR3 has 14 amino acids. Written as DNA, the CDR3 is TGTGCCATCAAACGACAGCCTGGCACCGGGGAGCTGTTTTTT. Protein product: CAIKRQPGTGELFF.

As to this clonotype: Compared with germline, one end of the junction differs, possibly owing to a read error. The genes are TRBV5-1 and TRBJ2-7, with TRBD2 identical over 9 bases. Per germline, CDR1 SGHRS and CDR2 YFSETQ. The CDR3 is 15 residues long. The CDR3 is CASSSSGIVSYEPYF. Written as DNA, the CDR3 is TGCGCCAGCAGCTCTAGCGGGATAGTCTCCTACGAGCCGTACTTC.

At least ten counts were recorded for this clonotype. The chain combines TRBV10-3 with TRBJ2-7, with D perhaps matching TRBD2 (6 bases). Trimming shortened V by 3 bases and J by 3 bases, and 15 bases separated the two germline ends. CDR1 is ENHRY, CDR2 SYGVKD, per germline. There are 15 residues in the CDR3. As DNA, the CDR3 is TGTGCCATCAGTGAAATAGGAGGGAACAACTACGAGCAGTACTTC. Its protein product is CAISEIGGNNYEQYF.